This T cell receptor (beta chain) was sequenced for a study of T cell repertoires in cytomegalovirus infection. For the study at large: Well-studied HLA-B-restricted epitopes and recently identified HLA-C-restricted epitopes of CMV were both used in the study. It was the public TCR beta signatures that indicated both CMV infection and matching HLA type.

This CDR3 is 14 amino acids long. Trimming took 0 bases from V and 0 from J, leaving 6 bases between them. From germline, CDR1 is SGHRS and CDR2 YFSETQ. TCRdb re-called the reads through MiXCR, storing one row per CDR3 protein. This table has a few hundred thousand distinct CDR3 sequences, 25% to 30% appearing once. As concerns this clonotype: What it binds is not known.

The sequence was obtained from a human donor in good health (CMV status not recorded). Some clones in this sample may be carry-over from other donors' samples. Source: cultured PBMCs, taken from culture after CMV antigen stimulation. V gene TRBV5-1 combines with J gene TRBJ1-1, with D uncertain. The DNA of the CDR3 is TGCGCCAGCAGCTTGGAGGCGGTGAACACTGAAGCTTTCTTT. Protein: CASSLEAVNTEAFF.